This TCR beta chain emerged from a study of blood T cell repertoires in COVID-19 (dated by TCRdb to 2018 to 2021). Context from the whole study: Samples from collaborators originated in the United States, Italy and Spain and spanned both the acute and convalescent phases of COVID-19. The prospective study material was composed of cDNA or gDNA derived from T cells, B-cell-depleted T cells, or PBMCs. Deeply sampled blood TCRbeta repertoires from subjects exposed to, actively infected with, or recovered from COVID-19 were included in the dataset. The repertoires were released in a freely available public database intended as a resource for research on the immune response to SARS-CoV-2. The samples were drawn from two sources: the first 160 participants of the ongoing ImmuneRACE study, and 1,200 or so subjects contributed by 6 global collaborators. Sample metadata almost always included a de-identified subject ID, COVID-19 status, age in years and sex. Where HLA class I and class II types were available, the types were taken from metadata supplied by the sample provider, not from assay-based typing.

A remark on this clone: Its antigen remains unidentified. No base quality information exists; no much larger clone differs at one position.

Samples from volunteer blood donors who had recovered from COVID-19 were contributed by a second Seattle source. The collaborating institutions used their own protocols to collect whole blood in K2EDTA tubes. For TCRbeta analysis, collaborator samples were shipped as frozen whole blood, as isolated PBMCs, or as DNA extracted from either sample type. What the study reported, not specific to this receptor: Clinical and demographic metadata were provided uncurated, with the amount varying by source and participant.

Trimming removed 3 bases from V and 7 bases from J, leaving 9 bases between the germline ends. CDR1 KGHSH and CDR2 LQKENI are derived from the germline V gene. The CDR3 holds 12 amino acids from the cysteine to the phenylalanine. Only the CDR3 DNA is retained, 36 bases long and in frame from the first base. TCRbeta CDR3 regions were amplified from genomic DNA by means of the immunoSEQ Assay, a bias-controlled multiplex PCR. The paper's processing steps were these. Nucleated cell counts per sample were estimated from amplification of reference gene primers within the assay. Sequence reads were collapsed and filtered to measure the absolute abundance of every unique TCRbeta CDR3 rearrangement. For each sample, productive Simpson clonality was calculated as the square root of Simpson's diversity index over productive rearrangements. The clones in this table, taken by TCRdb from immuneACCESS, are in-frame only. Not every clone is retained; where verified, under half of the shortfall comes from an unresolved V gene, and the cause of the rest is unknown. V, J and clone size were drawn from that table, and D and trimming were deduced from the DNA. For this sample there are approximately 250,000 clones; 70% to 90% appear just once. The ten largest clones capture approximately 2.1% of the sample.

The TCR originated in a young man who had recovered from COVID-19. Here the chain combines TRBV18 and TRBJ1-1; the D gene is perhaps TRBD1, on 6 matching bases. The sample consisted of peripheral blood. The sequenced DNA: TGTGCCAGCTCACCGGGGGCGGTTGAAGCTTTCTTT. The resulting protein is CASSPGAVEAFF.